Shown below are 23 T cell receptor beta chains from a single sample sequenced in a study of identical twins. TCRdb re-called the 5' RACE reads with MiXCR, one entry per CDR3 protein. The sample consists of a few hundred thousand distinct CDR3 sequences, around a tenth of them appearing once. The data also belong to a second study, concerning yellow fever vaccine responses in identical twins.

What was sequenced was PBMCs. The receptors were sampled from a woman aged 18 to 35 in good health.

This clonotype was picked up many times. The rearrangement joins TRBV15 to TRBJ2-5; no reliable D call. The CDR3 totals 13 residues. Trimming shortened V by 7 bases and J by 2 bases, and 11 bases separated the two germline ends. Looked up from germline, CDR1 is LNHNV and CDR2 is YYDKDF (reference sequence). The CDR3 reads CATMGRLQETQYF. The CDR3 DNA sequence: TGTGCCACCATGGGCCGGCTACAAGAGACCCAGTACTTC. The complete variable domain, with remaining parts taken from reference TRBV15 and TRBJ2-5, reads DAMVIQNPRYQVTQFGKPVTLSCSQTLNHNVMYWYQQKSSQAPKLLFHYYDKDFNNEADTPDNFQSRRPNTSFCFLDIRSPGLGDTAMYLCATMGRLQETQYFGPGTRLLVL.

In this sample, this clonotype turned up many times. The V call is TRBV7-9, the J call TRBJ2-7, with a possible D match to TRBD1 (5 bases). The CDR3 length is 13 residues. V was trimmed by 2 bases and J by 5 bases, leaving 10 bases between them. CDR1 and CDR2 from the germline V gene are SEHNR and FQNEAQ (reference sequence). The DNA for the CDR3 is TGTGCCAGCAGCTTATCAGGGTTCAACGAGCAGTACTTC. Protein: CASSLSGFNEQYF.

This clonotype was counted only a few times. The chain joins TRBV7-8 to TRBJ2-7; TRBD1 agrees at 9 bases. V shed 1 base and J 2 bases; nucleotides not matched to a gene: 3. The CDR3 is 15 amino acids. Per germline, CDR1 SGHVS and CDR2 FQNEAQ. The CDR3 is CASSLGDRGAYEQYF. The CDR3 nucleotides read TGTGCCAGCAGCTTAGGTGACAGGGGGGCCTACGAGCAGTACTTC. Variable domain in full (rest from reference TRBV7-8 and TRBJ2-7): GAGVSQSPRYKVAKRGQDVALRCDPISGHVSLFWYQQALGQGPEFLTYFQNEAQLDKSGLPSDRFFAERPEGSVSTLKIQRTQQEDSAVYLCASSLGDRGAYEQYFGPGTRLTVT.

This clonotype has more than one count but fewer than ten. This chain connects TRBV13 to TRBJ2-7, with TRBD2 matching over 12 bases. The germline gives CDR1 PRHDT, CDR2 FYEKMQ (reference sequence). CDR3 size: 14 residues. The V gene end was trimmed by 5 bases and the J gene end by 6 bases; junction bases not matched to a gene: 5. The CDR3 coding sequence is TGTGCCAGCAGCCCCGGACTAGCGGGATTCGAGCAGTACTTC. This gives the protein CASSPGLAGFEQYF.

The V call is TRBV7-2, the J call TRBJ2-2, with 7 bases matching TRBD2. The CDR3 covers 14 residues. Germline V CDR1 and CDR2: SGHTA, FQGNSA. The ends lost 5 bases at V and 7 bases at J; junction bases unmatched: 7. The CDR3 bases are TGTGCCAGCAGCACGAGGTGGACTAGCGGGGAGCTGTTTTTT. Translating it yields CASSTRWTSGELFF.

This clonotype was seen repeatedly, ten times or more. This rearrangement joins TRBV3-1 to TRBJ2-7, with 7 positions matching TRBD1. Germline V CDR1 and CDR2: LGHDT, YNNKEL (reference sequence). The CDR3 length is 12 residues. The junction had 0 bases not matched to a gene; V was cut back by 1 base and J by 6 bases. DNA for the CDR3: TGTGCCAGCAGCCAAGGGGACAGCGAGCAGTACTTC. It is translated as CASSQGDSEQYF.

This chain's CDR3 is CASSQVPRIAGELFF. The CDR3 nucleotides are TGCGCCAGCAGCCAAGTCCCCAGAATTGCCGGGGAGCTGTTTTTT. The rearrangement links TRBV4-3 to TRBJ2-2; D is uncertain. Germline V gives CDR1 LGHNA, CDR2 YSLEER. The CDR3 totals 15 residues. Deletions cut 1 base from V and 6 bases from J, with 12 bases between.

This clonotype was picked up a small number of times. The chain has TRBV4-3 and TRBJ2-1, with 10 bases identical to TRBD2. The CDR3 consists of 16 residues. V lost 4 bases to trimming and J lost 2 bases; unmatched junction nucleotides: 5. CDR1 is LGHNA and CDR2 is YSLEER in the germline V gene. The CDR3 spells CASSPQAGGAYNEQFF. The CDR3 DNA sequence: TGCGCCAGCAGCCCGCAAGCGGGAGGGGCCTACAATGAGCAGTTCTTC.

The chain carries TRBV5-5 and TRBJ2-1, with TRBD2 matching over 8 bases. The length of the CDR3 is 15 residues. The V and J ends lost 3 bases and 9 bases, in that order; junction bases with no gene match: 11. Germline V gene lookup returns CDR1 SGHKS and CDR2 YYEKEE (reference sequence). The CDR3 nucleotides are TGTGCCAGCAGCTCAGGTAGCGGGAAATTCCTTGAGCAGTTCTTC. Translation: CASSSGSGKFLEQFF.

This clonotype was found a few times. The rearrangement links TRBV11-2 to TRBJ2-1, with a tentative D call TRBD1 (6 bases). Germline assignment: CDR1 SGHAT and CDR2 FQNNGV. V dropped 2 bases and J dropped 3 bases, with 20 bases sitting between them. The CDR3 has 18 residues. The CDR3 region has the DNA TGTGCCAGCAGCTTACCCCGGACAGCCAGACGCTTCTACAATGAGCAGTTCTTC. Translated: CASSLPRTARRFYNEQFF.

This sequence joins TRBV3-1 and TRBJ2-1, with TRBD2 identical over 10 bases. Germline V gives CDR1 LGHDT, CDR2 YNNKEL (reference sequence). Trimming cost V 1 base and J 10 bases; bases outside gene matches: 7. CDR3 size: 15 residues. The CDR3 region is CASSQASGGAWEQFF. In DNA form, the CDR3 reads TGTGCCAGCAGCCAAGCCAGCGGGGGGGCATGGGAGCAGTTCTTC.

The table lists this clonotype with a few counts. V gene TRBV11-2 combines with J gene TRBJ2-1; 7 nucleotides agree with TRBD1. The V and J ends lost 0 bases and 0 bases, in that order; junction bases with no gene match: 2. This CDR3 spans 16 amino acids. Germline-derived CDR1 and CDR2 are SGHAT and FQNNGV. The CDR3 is CASSLEWDSSYNEQFF. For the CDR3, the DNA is TGTGCCAGCAGCTTAGAATGGGACAGCTCCTACAATGAGCAGTTCTTC.

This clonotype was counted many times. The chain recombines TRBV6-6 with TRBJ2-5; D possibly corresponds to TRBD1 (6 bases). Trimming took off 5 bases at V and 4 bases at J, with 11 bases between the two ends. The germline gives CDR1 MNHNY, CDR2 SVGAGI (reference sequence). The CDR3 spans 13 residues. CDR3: CASSTGTGETQYF. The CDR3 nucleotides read TGTGCCAGCAGTACAGGGACGGGAGAGACCCAGTACTTC.

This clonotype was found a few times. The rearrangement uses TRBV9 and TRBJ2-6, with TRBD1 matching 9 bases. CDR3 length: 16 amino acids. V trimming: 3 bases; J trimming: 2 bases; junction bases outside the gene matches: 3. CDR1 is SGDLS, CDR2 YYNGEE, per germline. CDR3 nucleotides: TGTGCCAGCAGCGGCCGACAGGGGGCTGGGGCCAACGTCCTGACTTTC. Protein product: CASSGRQGAGANVLTF.

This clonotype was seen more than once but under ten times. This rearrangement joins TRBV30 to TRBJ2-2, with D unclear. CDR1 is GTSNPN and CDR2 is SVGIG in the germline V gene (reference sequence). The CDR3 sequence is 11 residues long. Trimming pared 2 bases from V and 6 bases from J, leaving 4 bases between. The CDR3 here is CAWSPAGELFF. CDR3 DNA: TGTGCCTGGAGTCCGGCCGGGGAGCTGTTTTTT.

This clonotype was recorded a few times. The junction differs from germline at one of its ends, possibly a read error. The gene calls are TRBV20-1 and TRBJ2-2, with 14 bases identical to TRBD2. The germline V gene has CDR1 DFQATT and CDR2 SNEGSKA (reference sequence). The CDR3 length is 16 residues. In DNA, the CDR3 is TGCTGTGCTTCCGGACTAGCGGGAGGTTTCGGCGGGGAGCTGTTTTTT. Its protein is CCASGLAGGFGGELFF.

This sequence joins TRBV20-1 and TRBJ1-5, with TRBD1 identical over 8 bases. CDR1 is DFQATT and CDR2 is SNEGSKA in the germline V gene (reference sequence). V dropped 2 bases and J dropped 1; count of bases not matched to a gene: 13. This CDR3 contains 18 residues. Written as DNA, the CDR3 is TGCAGTGCTAGATCCCCGTTGGGGACAGGCCACAGCAATCAGCCCCAGCATTTT. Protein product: CSARSPLGTGHSNQPQHF.

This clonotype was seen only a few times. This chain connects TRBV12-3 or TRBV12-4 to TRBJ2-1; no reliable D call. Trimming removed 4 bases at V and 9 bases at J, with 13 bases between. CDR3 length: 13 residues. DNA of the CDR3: TGTGCCAGCAGTTCGATAGCTCCGGGTGAGCAGTTCTTC. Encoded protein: CASSSIAPGEQFF.

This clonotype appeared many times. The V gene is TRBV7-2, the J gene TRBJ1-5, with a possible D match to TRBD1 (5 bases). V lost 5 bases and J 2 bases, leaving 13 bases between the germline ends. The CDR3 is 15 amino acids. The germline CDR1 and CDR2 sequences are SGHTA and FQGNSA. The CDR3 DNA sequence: TGTGCCAGCAGCCCCCTGCAAGGGGGCAATCAGCCCCAGCATTTT. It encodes CASSPLQGGNQPQHF.

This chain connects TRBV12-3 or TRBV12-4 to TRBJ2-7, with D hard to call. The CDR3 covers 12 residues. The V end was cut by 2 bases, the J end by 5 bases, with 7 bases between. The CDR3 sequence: CASSLLPNEQYF. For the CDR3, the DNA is TGTGCCAGCAGTTTATTACCCAACGAGCAGTACTTC.

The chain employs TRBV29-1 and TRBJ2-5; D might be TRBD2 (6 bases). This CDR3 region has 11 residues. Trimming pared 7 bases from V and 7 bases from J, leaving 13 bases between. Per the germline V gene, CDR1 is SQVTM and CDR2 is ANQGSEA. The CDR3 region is CSAGTHPTQYF. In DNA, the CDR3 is TGCAGCGCGGGGACTCACCCGACCCAGTACTTC.

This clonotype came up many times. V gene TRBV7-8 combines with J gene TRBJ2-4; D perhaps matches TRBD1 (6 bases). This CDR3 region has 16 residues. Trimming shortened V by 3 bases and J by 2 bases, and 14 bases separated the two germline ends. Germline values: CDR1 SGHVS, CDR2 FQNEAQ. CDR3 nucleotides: TGTGCCAGCAGCTTGATGGGGGCCCCCTCCAAAAACATTCAGTACTTC. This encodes CASSLMGAPSKNIQYF. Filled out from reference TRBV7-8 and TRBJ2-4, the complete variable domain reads GAGVSQSPRYKVAKRGQDVALRCDPISGHVSLFWYQQALGQGPEFLTYFQNEAQLDKSGLPSDRFFAERPEGSVSTLKIQRTQQEDSAVYLCASSLMGAPSKNIQYFGAGTRLSVL.

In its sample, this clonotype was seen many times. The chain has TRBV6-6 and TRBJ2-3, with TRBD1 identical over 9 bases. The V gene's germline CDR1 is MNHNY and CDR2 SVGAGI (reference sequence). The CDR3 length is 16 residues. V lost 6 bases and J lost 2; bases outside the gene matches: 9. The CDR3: CASSSRTGDTTDTQYF. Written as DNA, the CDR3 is TGTGCCAGCAGCAGTAGGACAGGGGACACCACAGATACGCAGTATTTT.